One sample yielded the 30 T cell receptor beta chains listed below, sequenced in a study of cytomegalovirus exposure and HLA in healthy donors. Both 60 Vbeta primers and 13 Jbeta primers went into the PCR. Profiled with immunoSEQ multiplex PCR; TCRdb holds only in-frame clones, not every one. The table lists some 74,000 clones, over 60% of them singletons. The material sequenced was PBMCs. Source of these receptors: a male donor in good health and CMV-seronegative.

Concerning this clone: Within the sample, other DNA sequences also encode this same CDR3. CDR3 nucleotide sequence: TGTGCCAGCAGCCCCCGGTACGAGCAGTACTTC. Its protein product is CASSPRYEQYF. The chain joins TRBV6-5 to TRBJ2-7, with D unresolved. V dropped 6 bases and J dropped 4 bases, with 7 bases sitting between them. The CDR3 covers 11 residues. The V gene's germline CDR1 is MNHEY and CDR2 SVGAGI.

The CDR3 nucleotides read TGTGCCAGCAGCCAAGAGATAGCGGGACCCCAAGAGACCCAGTACTTC. It is translated as CASSQEIAGPQETQYF. The chain has TRBV4-2 and TRBJ2-5; 8 bases match TRBD2. The CDR3 length is 16 residues. Germline lookup yields CDR1 LGHNA and CDR2 YNFKEQ. V trimming: 0 bases; J trimming: 1 base; junction bases outside the gene matches: 4.

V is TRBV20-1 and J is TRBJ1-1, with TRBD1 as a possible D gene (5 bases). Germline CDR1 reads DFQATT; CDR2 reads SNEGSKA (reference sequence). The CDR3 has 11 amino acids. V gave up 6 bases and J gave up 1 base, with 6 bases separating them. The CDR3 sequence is CSAQGNTEAFF. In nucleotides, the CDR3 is TGCAGTGCCCAGGGGAACACTGAAGCTTTCTTT.

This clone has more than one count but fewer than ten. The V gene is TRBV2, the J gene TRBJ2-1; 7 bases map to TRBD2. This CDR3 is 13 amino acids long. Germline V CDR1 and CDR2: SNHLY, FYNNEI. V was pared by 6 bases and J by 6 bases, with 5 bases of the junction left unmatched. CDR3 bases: TGTGCCAGCAGGATGGGAGGGGTCAATGAGCAGTTCTTC. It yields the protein CASRMGGVNEQFF.

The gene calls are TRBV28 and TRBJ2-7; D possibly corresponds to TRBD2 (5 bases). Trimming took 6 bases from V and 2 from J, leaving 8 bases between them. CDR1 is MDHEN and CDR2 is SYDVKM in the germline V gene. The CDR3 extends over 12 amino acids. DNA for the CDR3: TGTGCCAGCAGCCTCGGGGCCTACGAGCAGTACTTC. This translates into CASSLGAYEQYF.

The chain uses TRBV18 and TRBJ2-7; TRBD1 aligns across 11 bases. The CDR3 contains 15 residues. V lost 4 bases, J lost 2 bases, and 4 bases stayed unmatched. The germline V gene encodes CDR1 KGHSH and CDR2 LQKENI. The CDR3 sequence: CASSLGTGGAYEQYF. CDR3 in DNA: TGTGCCAGCTCACTCGGGACAGGGGGTGCCTACGAGCAGTACTTC.

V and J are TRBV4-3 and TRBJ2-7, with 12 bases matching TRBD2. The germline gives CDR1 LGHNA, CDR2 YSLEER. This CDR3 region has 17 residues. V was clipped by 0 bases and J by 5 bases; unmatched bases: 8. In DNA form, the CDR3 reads TGCGCCAGCAGCCAAGATCCTAGCGGGGGGGCCCTCCACGAGCAGTACTTC. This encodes CASSQDPSGGALHEQYF.

CDR3 in amino acids: CASTRGVGNTIYF. CDR3 coding DNA: TGTGCCAGCACCCGGGGGGTCGGAAACACCATATATTTT. This chain links TRBV6-1 with TRBJ1-3; weak D call: TRBD1 (5 bases). This CDR3 has 13 amino acids. Trimming left V 7 bases short and J 4 bases short, with 11 bases between. Germline V lookup: CDR1 MNHNS, CDR2 SASEGT.

The DNA for the CDR3 is TGCGCCAGCAGCCATTACCGAGGGGGCAACACTGAAGCTTTCTTT. Its translation: CASSHYRGGNTEAFF. The gene calls are TRBV4-1 and TRBJ1-1; 7 bases are shared with TRBD1. The germline gives CDR1 MGHRA, CDR2 YSYEKL. The length of the CDR3 is 15 residues. The V segment lost 3 bases and the J segment 2 bases; nucleotides outside the gene matches: 6.

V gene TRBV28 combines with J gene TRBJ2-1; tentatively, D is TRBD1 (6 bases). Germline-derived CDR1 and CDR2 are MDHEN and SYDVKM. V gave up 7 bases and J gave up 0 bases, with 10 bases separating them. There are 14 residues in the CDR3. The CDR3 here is CASNGDTSYNEQFF. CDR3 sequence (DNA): TGTGCCAGCAATGGGGACACCTCCTACAATGAGCAGTTCTTC. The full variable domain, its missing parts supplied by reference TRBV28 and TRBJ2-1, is DVKVTQSSRYLVKRTGEKVFLECVQDMDHENMFWYRQDPGLGLRLIYFSYDVKMKEKGDIPEGYSVSREKKERFSLILESASTNQTSMYLCASNGDTSYNEQFFGPGTRLTVL.

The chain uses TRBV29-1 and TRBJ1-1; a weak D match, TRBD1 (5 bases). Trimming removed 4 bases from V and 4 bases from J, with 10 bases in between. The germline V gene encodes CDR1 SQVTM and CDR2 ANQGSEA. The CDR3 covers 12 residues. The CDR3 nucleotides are TGCAGCGTTGGGGACGGGGGCACTGAAGCTTTCTTT. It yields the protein CSVGDGGTEAFF.

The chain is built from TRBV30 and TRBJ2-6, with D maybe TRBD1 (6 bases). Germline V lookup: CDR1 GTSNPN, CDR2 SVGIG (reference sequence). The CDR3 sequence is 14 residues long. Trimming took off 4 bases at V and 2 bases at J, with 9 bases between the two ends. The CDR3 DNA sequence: TGTGCCTGGACATCAGGGGCTGGGGCCAACGTCCTGACTTTC. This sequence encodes CAWTSGAGANVLTF.

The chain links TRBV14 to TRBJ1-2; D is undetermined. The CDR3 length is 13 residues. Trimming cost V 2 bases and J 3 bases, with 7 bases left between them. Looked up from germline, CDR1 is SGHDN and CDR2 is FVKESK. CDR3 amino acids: CASSQRRDYGYTF. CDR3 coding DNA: TGTGCCAGCAGCCAAAGGAGGGACTATGGCTACACCTTC.

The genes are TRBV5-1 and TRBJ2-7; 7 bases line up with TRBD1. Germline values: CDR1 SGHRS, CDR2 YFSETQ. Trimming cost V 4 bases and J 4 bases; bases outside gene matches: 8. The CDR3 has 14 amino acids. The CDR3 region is CASSLTGCSYEQYF. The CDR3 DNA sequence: TGCGCCAGCAGCCTGACAGGGTGCTCGTACGAGCAGTACTTC.

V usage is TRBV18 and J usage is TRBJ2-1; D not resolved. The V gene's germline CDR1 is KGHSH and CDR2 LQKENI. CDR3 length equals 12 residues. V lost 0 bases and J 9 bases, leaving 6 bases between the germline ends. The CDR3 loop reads CASSPPRGEQFF. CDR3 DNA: TGTGCCAGCTCACCACCGCGCGGTGAGCAGTTCTTC.

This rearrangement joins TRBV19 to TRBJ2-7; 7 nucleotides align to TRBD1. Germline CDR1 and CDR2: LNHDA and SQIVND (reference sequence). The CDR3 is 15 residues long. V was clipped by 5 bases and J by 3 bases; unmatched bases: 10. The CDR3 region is CASSPRDSKIYEQYF. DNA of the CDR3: TGTGCCAGTAGTCCCCGGGACAGTAAAATCTACGAGCAGTACTTC.

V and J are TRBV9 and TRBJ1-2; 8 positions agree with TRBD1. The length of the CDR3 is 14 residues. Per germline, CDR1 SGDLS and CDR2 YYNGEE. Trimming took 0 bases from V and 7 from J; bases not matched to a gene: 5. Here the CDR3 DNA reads TGTGCCAGCAGCGTAGGGGACAGGCCCTTTGGCTACACCTTC. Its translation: CASSVGDRPFGYTF.

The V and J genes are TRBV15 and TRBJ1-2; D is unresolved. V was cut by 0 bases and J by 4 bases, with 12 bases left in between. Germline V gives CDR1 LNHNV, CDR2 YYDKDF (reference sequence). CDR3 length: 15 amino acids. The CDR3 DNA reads TGTGCCACCAGCAGAGAGGCTCGGAGTTCCTATGGCTACACCTTC. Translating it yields CATSREARSSYGYTF.

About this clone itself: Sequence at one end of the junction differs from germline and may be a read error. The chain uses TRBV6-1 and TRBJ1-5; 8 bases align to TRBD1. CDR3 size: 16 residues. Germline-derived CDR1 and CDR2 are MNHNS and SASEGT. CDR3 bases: TGTGCCAGCAGTGAGTCAAGACAGGGGAGCAATCAGCCCCAGAATTTT. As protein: CASSESRQGSNQPQNF.

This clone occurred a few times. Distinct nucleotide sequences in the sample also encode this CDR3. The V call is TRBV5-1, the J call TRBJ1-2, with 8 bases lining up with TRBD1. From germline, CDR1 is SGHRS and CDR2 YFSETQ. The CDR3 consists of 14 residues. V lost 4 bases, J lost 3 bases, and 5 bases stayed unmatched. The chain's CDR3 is CASSPTGGDYGYTF. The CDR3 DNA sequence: TGCGCCAGCAGCCCAACAGGGGGTGACTATGGCTACACCTTC.

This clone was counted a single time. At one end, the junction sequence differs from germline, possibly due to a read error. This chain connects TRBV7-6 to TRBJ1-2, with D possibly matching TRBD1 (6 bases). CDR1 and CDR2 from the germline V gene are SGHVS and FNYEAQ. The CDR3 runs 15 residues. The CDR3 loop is CASSLESTGLYGYPF. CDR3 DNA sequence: TGTGCCAGCAGCTTAGAGTCGACAGGCTTGTATGGCTACCCCTTC.

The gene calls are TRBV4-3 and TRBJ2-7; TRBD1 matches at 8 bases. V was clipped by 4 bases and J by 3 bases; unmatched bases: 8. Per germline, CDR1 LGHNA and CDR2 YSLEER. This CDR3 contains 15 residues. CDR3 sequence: CASSPGQGAIYEQYF. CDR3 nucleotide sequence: TGCGCCAGCAGCCCGGGGCAGGGGGCGATCTACGAGCAGTACTTC.

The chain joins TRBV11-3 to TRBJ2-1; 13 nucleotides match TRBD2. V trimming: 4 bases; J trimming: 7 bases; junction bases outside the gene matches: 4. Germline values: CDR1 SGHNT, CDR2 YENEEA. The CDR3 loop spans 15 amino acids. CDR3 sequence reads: CASSSKGLAGNEQFF. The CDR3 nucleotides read TGTGCCAGCAGCTCAAAGGGACTAGCGGGGAATGAGCAGTTCTTC.

CDR3 sequence (DNA): TGTGCCAGCAGCCGTCTAACTAGCGGGAGCCTTAATGAGCAGTTCTTC. Protein: CASSRLTSGSLNEQFF. This sequence joins TRBV9 and TRBJ2-1; 11 bases match TRBD2. The V gene end was trimmed by 4 bases and the J gene end by 7 bases; junction bases not matched to a gene: 10. Germline V gene data show CDR1 as SGDLS and CDR2 as YYNGEE. The CDR3 totals 16 residues.

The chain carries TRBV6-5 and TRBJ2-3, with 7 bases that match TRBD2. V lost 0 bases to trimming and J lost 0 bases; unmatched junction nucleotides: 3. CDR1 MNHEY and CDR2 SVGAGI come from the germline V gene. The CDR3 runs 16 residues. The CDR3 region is CASSYSGTISTDTQYF. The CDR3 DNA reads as TGTGCCAGCAGTTACTCAGGGACTATTAGCACAGATACGCAGTATTTT.

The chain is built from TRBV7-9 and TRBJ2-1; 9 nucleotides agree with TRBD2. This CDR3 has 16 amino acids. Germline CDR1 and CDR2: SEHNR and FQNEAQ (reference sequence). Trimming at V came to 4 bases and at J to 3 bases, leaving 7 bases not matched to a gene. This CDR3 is CASSSRGGRVYNEQFF. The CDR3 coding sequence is TGTGCCAGCAGCTCGAGAGGCGGGAGGGTCTACAATGAGCAGTTCTTC.

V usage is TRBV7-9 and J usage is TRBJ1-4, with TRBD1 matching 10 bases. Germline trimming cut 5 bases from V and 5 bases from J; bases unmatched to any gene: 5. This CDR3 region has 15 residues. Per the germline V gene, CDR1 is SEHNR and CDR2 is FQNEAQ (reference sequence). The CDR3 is CASSLLTGGNEKLFF. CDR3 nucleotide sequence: TGTGCCAGCAGCCTTCTGACAGGGGGCAATGAAAAACTGTTTTTT.

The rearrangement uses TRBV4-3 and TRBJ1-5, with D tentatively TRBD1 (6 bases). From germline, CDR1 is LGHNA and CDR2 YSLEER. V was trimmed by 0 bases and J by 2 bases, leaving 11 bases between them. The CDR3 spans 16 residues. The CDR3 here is CASSQDRGNRNQPQHF. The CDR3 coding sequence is TGCGCCAGCAGCCAAGACAGGGGTAATCGCAATCAGCCCCAGCATTTT.

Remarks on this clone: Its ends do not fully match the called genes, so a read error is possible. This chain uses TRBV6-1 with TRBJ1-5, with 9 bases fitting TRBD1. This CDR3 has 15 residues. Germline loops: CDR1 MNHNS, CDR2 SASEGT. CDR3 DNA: TGTGCCAGCAGCGAAGGACCGGGACAGGGACGGCCCCAGCATTTT. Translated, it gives CASSEGPGQGRPQHF.

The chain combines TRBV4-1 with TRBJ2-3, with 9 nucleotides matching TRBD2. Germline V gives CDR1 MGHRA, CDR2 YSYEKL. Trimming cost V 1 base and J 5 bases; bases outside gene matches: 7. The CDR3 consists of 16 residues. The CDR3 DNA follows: TGCGCCAGCAGCCAAGGGGGGCGGGGGGGCGAAGATACGCAGTATTTT. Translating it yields CASSQGGRGGEDTQYF.